The T cell receptor (beta chain) under discussion was sequenced for a study of cytomegalovirus exposure and HLA in healthy donors. General study points: The finding came from a later analysis; first-cohort TCR clusters tended to co-occur in the 110 or so validation repertoires. Listed as cytomegalovirus-associated were more than 150 TCR beta chains.

Only in-frame clones appear in the TCRdb table, and some are missing; sequencing was by immunoSEQ multiplex PCR. The sample consists of some 150,000 clones, 94% of them appearing once. This clone showed up just once. The antigen is unknown. Germline lookup yields CDR1 LNHDA and CDR2 SQIVND (reference sequence). V lost 2 bases, J lost 7 bases, and 5 bases stayed unmatched. The CDR3 has 14 residues. The TCR originated in a man between 18 and 35 years old in good health and CMV-seropositive. The V and J genes are TRBV19 and TRBJ2-7; 10 nucleotides agree with TRBD1. The sequencing input was PBMCs. CDR3 sequence: CASSIRQGAGEQYF. CDR3 in DNA: TGTGCCAGTAGTATACGACAGGGGGCAGGAGAGCAGTACTTC.